Given below is one T cell receptor (beta chain) in context. Its antigen is not identified. These data originate in a study of OX40 agonist ivuxolimab in advanced cancers. Study context: Patients receiving dose escalation had hepatocellular carcinoma, melanoma, renal cell or head and neck cancer. Notes on the study in general: At 0.1 to 3.0 mg/kg, CD4+ and CD8+ blood T cells expanded clonally by week 6.

Anyone with autoimmune disease history or systemic immunosuppression was excluded. The investigators sampled blood at baseline, at cycle 4 day 1, and at cycle 7 day 1. Trimming shortened V by 6 bases and J by 1 base, and 12 bases separated the two germline ends. This CDR3 region has 14 residues. Germline CDR1 MNHEY, CDR2 SMNVEV (reference sequence). Produced via immunoSEQ multiplex PCR; TCRdb's table is partial and in-frame only. The sample consists of approximately 15,000 clones, 70% of them appearing once. The chain is built from TRBV27 and TRBJ1-1; TRBD1 might be the D (6 bases). This TCR was recovered from an adult with an advanced solid tumor such as melanoma, head and neck, liver or kidney cancer. The sequenced sample was CD4+ or CD8+ T cells sorted from blood, obtained in a trial of the OX40 agonist ivuxolimab. This CDR3 is CASSFVGANTEAFF. The CDR3, as DNA: TGTGCCAGCAGCTTCGTGGGGGCGAACACTGAAGCTTTCTTT.